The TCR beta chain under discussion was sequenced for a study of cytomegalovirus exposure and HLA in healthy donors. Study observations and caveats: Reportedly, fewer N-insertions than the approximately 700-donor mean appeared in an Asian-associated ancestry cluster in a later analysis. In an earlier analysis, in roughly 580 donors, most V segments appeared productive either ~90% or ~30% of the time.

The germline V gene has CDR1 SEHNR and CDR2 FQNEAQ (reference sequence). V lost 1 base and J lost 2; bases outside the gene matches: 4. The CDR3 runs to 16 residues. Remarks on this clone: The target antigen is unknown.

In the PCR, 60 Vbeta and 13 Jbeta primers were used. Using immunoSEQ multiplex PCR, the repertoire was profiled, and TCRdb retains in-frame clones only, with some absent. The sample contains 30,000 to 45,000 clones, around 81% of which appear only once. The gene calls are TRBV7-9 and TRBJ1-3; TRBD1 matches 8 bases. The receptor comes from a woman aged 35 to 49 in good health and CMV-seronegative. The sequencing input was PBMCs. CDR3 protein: CASSLVRTGTGNTIYF. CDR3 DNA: TGTGCCAGCAGCTTAGTAAGGACAGGGACTGGAAACACCATATATTTT.